The 27 T cell receptor beta chains presented below share a single source sample, sequenced in a study of T cells in Graves' hyperthyroidism and ophthalmopathy. The investigators amplified TCR beta CDR3 regions from RNA transcripts. HTBI primers were used for first-round RT-PCR of the TCR CDR3. TCRdb reanalysed the multiplex PCR reads using MiXCR and keeps one entry per CDR3 protein. The data contain approximately 700,000 distinct CDR3 sequences, about 45% of them seen just once; the ten biggest clones take up more than 7%. Sequenced input: peripheral blood or thyroid tissue (not recorded which). All receptors come from an adult man with Graves' disease, either hyperthyroidism or ophthalmopathy (not recorded which).

This clonotype was recorded many times. J is TRBJ1-6 and V is TRBV10-2, with TRBD1 as a possible D gene (5 bases). The germline V gene encodes CDR1 WSHSY and CDR2 SAAADI. The CDR3 runs to 13 residues. The V gene lost 0 bases and the J gene lost 18 bases, with 15 bases spanning the gap. The CDR3 loop reads CASSESTGLPGHF. In DNA form, the CDR3 reads TGCGCCAGCAGTGAGTCGACGGGGCTACCAGGCCACTTT.

The V call is TRBV7-2, the J call TRBJ2-7; possibly TRBD2 for D (5 bases). CDR1 SGHTA and CDR2 FQGNSA come from the germline V gene. CDR3 size: 14 residues. The V end lost 5 bases, the J end lost 2 bases, and 13 bases lay between the germline ends. CDR3 sequence reads: CASSRRGFTYEQYF. The CDR3 nucleotides are TGTGCCAGCAGCCGCCGGGGTTTCACCTACGAGCAGTACTTC.

As concerns this clonotype: A read error may explain this, as a much larger clone is one base away. This chain connects TRBV7-2 to TRBJ1-2, with 8 bases fitting TRBD1. The CDR3 is 14 amino acids. Germline V gene data show CDR1 as SGHTA and CDR2 as FQGNSA. CDR3 region: CASSLRRTGNGCTF. Written as DNA, the CDR3 is TGTGCCAGCAGCTTACGCCGGACAGGGAATGGCTGCACCTTC.

The sample holds many counts of this clonotype. This chain joins TRBV7-9 and TRBJ1-2; 7 bases fit TRBD1. CDR1 is SEHNR, CDR2 FQNEAQ, per germline (reference sequence). The length of the CDR3 is 14 residues. V shed 5 bases and J 3 bases; nucleotides not matched to a gene: 6. CDR3 protein: CASSNRGFDYGYTF. Written as DNA, the CDR3 is TGTGCCAGCAGCAACAGGGGCTTTGACTATGGCTACACCTTC.

The chain links TRBV7-6 to TRBJ2-7, with 7 bases that match TRBD2. After removal of 5 bases from V and 3 bases from J, the junction contained 13 bases not matched to a gene. This CDR3 is built from 16 residues. Germline V gives CDR1 SGHVS, CDR2 FNYEAQ. CDR3 residues: CASSQDLLADFYEQYF. DNA of the CDR3: TGTGCCAGCAGCCAAGATCTTCTAGCGGATTTCTACGAGCAGTACTTC.

The J gene is TRBJ1-6, the V gene TRBV25-1, with 8 bases that match TRBD1. The length of the CDR3 is 17 residues. In germline, CDR1 is MGHDK, CDR2 SYGVNS. V lost 1 base, J lost 7 bases, and 9 bases stayed unmatched. As DNA, the CDR3 is TGTGCCAGCAGTGAATCCCGGAGACAGGGGAACAATTCACCCCTCCACTTT. This encodes CASSESRRQGNNSPLHF.

The CDR3 nucleotides read TGTGCCACCAGTGATGTAACCGGGACAGGAAACTATGGCTACACCTTC. It is translated as CATSDVTGTGNYGYTF. The chain couples TRBV24-1 to TRBJ1-2; 8 bases line up with TRBD1. CDR1 KGHDR and CDR2 SFDVKD come from the germline V gene. Trimming at V came to 3 bases and at J to 2 bases, leaving 7 bases not matched to a gene. The CDR3 sequence is 16 residues long.

On this clonotype itself: A read error may account for a junction end that differs from germline. The chain couples TRBV12-3 or TRBV12-4 to TRBJ1-1, with D maybe TRBD1 (5 bases). The CDR3 runs to 14 residues. This chain's CDR3 is CACSSQGPSTEAFF. CDR3 bases: TGTGCCTGCAGCTCGCAGGGTCCAAGCACTGAAGCCTTCTTT.

This clonotype was detected ten times or more. The chain couples TRBV7-8 to TRBJ1-2, with 7 bases that match TRBD1. V lost 3 bases to trimming and J lost 4 bases; unmatched junction nucleotides: 2. The V gene's germline CDR1 is SGHVS and CDR2 FQNEAQ. This CDR3 is 13 amino acids long. CDR3 bases: TGTGCCAGCAGCTTGACAGGGACCTATGGCTACACCTTC. Protein sequence: CASSLTGTYGYTF.

The V gene is TRBV14, the J gene TRBJ1-5; D is unresolved. The CDR3 runs to 16 residues. V lost 3 bases and J 3 bases, leaving 15 bases between the germline ends. Germline CDR1 and CDR2: SGHDN and FVKESK. The CDR3 protein is CASSQLNRENNQPQHF. The CDR3 nucleotides are TGTGCCAGCAGCCAGTTGAATAGGGAAAACAATCAGCCCCAGCATTTT. Full variable domain (outside the CDR3, taken from reference TRBV14 and TRBJ1-5): EAGVTQFPSHSVIEKGQTVTLRCDPISGHDNLYWYRRVMGKEIKFLLHFVKESKQDESGMPNNRFLAERTGGTYSTLKVQPAELEDSGVYFCASSQLNRENNQPQHFGDGTRLSIL.

The chain employs TRBV6-5 and TRBJ2-7; 9 bases agree with TRBD1. This CDR3 is built from 15 residues. CDR1 MNHEY and CDR2 SVGAGI come from the germline V gene. V lost 3 bases, J lost 4 bases, and 7 bases stayed unmatched. The chain's CDR3 is CASSYSGTGIYEQYF. The CDR3 DNA reads as TGTGCCAGCAGTTATTCCGGGACAGGGATATACGAGCAGTACTTC.

This rearrangement joins TRBV2 to TRBJ1-6, with D unclear. Germline V gene data show CDR1 as SNHLY and CDR2 as FYNNEI. The V and J ends lost 8 bases and 0 bases respectively, with 8 bases between them. The CDR3 extends over 14 amino acids. CDR3 sequence: CASGRISYNSPLHF. The CDR3 region has the DNA TGTGCCAGCGGACGTATCTCCTATAATTCACCCCTCCACTTT.

The J gene is TRBJ2-7, the V gene TRBV7-9; 8 bases fit TRBD1. Germline V CDR1 and CDR2: SEHNR, FQNEAQ (reference sequence). V was clipped by 3 bases and J by 2 bases; unmatched bases: 6. CDR3 length: 15 residues. The CDR3, as DNA: TGTGCCAGCAGCTTGGGAACAGGGGGTACCTACGAGCAGTACTTC. The encoded protein is CASSLGTGGTYEQYF.

V and J are TRBV7-9 and TRBJ1-2, with a tentative D call TRBD1 (6 bases). This CDR3 is 13 amino acids long. Germline values: CDR1 SEHNR, CDR2 FQNEAQ (reference sequence). Deletions cut 8 bases from V and 5 bases from J, with 15 bases between. The CDR3 nucleotides are TGTGCCAGCCTCGGCCCAGGGGCATATGGCTACACCTTC. Translation: CASLGPGAYGYTF. Full variable domain (remainder filled in from reference TRBV7-9 and TRBJ1-2): DTGVSQNPRHKITKRGQNVTFRCDPISEHNRLYWYRQTLGQGPEFLTYFQNEAQLEKSRLLSDRFSAERPKGSFSTLEIQRTEQGDSAMYLCASLGPGAYGYTFGSGTRLTVV.

The chain employs TRBV2 and TRBJ2-7, with 8 bases identical to TRBD1. From germline, CDR1 is SNHLY and CDR2 FYNNEI. The CDR3 is made up of 14 amino acids. Trimming at V came to 7 bases and at J to 2 bases, leaving 7 bases not matched to a gene. CDR3 bases: TGTGCCAGCAAGATGGACAGGGACACCTACGAGCAGTACTTC. Protein product: CASKMDRDTYEQYF.

This clonotype was seen only a few times. The V and J genes are TRBV11-2 and TRBJ2-5; 7 nucleotides agree with TRBD1. The trim removed 5 bases at V and 2 bases at J, leaving 5 bases unmatched. Germline loops: CDR1 SGHAT, CDR2 FQNNGV. The CDR3 contains 14 residues. Here the CDR3 reads CASSRTGEQETQYF. CDR3 nucleotide sequence: TGTGCCAGCAGCCGCACAGGGGAACAAGAGACCCAGTACTTC. Supplemented by reference TRBV11-2 and TRBJ2-5, the full variable domain reads EAGVAQSPRYKIIEKRQSVAFWCNPISGHATLYWYQQILGQGPKLLIQFQNNGVVDDSQLPKDRFSAERLKGVDSTLKIQPAKLEDSAVYLCASSRTGEQETQYFGPGTRLLVL.

The chain joins TRBV20-1 to TRBJ1-1; TRBD1 is a possible D gene (5 bases). The germline V gene has CDR1 DFQATT and CDR2 SNEGSKA (reference sequence). This CDR3 is 10 amino acids long. The V and J ends lost 5 bases and 7 bases respectively, with 8 bases between them. The CDR3 here is CSAAQGEAFF. In DNA, the CDR3 is TGCAGTGCTGCCCAGGGTGAAGCTTTCTTT.

The rearrangement links TRBV25-1 to TRBJ1-4; TRBD1 might be the D (5 bases). The V gene's germline CDR1 is MGHDK and CDR2 SYGVNS. The CDR3 consists of 12 residues. The ends were cut back, 11 bases at V and 6 bases at J, with 13 bases in the middle. The CDR3 sequence is CAVQGRDEKLFF. Here the CDR3 DNA reads TGTGCCGTTCAGGGACGGGATGAAAAACTGTTTTTT.

This clonotype has just a few counts. The chain joins TRBV29-1 to TRBJ1-4; 7 bases align to TRBD1. Germline V gene data show CDR1 as SQVTM and CDR2 as ANQGSEA. The V gene end was trimmed by 5 bases and the J gene end by 8 bases; junction bases not matched to a gene: 14. The CDR3 covers 15 residues. CDR3: CSVSGTVDRQEKLFF. The CDR3 coding sequence is TGCAGCGTTTCCGGGACAGTGGATCGGCAAGAAAAACTGTTTTTT.

This clonotype was counted many times. The genes are TRBV15 and TRBJ1-2; D ambiguous. CDR3 length: 18 residues. Germline lookup yields CDR1 LNHNV and CDR2 YYDKDF (reference sequence). Trimming removed 1 base at V and 3 bases at J, with 21 bases between. Written as DNA, the CDR3 is TGTGCCACCAGCAGAGTTGGGCGTCGGACCGGAAAGGACTATGGCTACACCTTC. Protein sequence: CATSRVGRRTGKDYGYTF.

The rearrangement joins TRBV12-3 or TRBV12-4 to TRBJ2-5; D call uncertain. The length of the CDR3 is 14 residues. The V end was cut by 3 bases, the J end by 2 bases, with 10 bases between. CDR3 bases: TGTGCCAGCAGTTTTTTCTCACAGCAAGAGACCCAGTACTTC. This codes for CASSFFSQQETQYF.

CDR3 in amino acids: CASSLTASYEHF. The CDR3 DNA follows: TGTGCCAGCAGCTTGACGGCCAGCTACGAGCATTTT. The rearrangement joins TRBV7-2 to TRBJ1-5, with D uncertain. CDR1 is SGHTA, CDR2 FQGNSA, per germline. V was trimmed by 3 bases and J by 14 bases, leaving 14 bases between them. This CDR3 has 12 amino acids. The complete variable domain, with remaining parts taken from reference TRBV7-2 and TRBJ1-5, reads GAGVSQSPSNKVTEKGKDVELRCDPISGHTALYWYRQSLGQGLEFLIYFQGNSAPDKSGLPSDRFSAERTGGSVSTLTIQRTQQEDSAVYLCASSLTASYEHFGDGTRLSIL.

This clonotype was observed at least ten times. The chain is built from TRBV7-9 and TRBJ2-7; D perhaps matches TRBD1 (6 bases). The CDR3 is 13 amino acids. V shed 8 bases and J shed 2 bases, with 13 bases lying between them. Germline loops: CDR1 SEHNR, CDR2 FQNEAQ (reference sequence). CDR3 sequence: CASEIQGTYEQYF. The CDR3 DNA follows: TGTGCCAGCGAAATCCAGGGGACCTACGAGCAGTACTTC.

This rearrangement joins TRBV9 to TRBJ1-1, with 8 bases aligning to TRBD1. Germline V gene lookup returns CDR1 SGDLS and CDR2 YYNGEE. The CDR3 totals 16 residues. V shed 7 bases and J 0 bases; nucleotides not matched to a gene: 11. The CDR3 is CASGPTGGRMNTEAFF. Written as DNA, the CDR3 is TGTGCCAGCGGCCCAACAGGGGGAAGAATGAACACTGAAGCTTTCTTT.

The table lists this clonotype with many counts. The gene calls are TRBV7-9 and TRBJ1-4; D perhaps matches TRBD1 (5 bases). This CDR3 region has 14 residues. Germline V gene sequence: CDR1 SEHNR, CDR2 FQNEAQ (reference sequence). The V end was cut by 5 bases, the J end by 2 bases, with 9 bases between. The CDR3 region is CASSLGGTNEKLFF. The CDR3 nucleotides are TGTGCCAGCAGCCTTGGGGGGACTAATGAAAAACTGTTTTTT.

Worth noting for this clonotype: The conserved phenylalanine or tryptophan normally closing the CDR3 is absent here, so this likely arose from a read error. The limits of the CDR3 on the DNA are not certain, so only TCRdb's listed CDR3 is given. This chain links TRBV2 with TRBJ1-6; the table names TRBD1, a call not compared with the DNA. CDR1 is SNHLY and CDR2 is FYNNEI in the germline V gene. The CDR3 is made up of 8 amino acids, end residues included. CDR3 amino acids: CASSPESP.

The rearrangement links TRBV24-1 to TRBJ1-2, with D perhaps matching TRBD1 (6 bases). CDR3 length: 16 amino acids. V was trimmed by 7 bases and J by 2 bases, leaving 19 bases between them. Germline assignment: CDR1 KGHDR and CDR2 SFDVKD. CDR3: CATSVEEQGRNYGYTF. The CDR3 DNA sequence: TGTGCCACCAGCGTTGAAGAACAGGGAAGAAACTATGGCTACACCTTC.